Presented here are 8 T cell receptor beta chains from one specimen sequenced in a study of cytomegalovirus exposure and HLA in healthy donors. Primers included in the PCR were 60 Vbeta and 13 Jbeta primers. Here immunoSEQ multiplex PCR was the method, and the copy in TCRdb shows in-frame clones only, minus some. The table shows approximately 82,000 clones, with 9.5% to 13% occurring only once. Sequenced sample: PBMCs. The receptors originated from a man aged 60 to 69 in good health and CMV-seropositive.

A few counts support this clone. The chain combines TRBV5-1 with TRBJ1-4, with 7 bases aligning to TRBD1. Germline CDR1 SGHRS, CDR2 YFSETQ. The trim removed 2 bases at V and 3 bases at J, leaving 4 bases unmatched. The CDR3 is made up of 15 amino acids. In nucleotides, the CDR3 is TGCGCCAGCAGCTTATCACAGGGGTCTAATGAAAAACTGTTTTTT. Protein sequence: CASSLSQGSNEKLFF.

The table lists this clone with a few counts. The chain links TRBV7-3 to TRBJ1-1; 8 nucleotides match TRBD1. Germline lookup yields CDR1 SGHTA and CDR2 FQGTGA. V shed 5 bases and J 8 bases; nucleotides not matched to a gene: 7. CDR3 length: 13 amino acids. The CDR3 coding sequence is TGTGCCAGCAGCATCTCAGGGGGCGGGGAAGCTTTCTTT. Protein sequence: CASSISGGGEAFF. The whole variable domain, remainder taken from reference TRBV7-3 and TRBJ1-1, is GAGVSQTPSNKVTEKGKYVELRCDPISGHTALYWYRQSLGQGPEFLIYFQGTGAADDSGLPNDRFFAVRPEGSVSTLKIQRTERGDSAVYLCASSISGGGEAFFGQGTRLTVV.

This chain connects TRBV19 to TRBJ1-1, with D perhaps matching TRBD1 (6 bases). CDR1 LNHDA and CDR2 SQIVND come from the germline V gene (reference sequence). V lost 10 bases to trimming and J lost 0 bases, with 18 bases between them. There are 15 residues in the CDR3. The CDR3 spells CATNPRQGLNTEAFF. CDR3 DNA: TGTGCCACCAATCCCCGGCAGGGGTTGAACACTGAAGCTTTCTTT. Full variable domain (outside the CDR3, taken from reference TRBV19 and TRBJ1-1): DGGITQSPKYLFRKEGQNVTLSCEQNLNHDAMYWYRQDPGQGLRLIYYSQIVNDFQKGDIAEGYSVSREKKESFPLTVTSAQKNPTAFYLCATNPRQGLNTEAFFGQGTRLTVV.

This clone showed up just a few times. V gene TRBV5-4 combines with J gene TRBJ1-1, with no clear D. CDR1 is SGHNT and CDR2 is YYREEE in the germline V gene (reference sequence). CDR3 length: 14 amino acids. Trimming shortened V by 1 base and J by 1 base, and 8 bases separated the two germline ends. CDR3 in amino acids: CASSLQAPNTEAFF. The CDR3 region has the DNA TGTGCCAGCAGCTTGCAGGCCCCGAACACTGAAGCTTTCTTT.

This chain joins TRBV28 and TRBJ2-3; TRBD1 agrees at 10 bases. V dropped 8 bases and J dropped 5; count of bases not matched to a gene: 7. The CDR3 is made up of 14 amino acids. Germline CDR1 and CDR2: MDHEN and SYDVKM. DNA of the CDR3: TGTGCCAGCTCGGGACAGGGGAGGGGAGATACGCAGTATTTT. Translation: CASSGQGRGDTQYF.

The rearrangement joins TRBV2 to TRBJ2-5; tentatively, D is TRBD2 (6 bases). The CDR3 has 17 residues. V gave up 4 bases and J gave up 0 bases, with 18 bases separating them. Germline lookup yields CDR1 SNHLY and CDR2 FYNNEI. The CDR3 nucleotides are TGTGCCAGCAGTGCCCGCGGGGCAGGGACGTACCAAGAGACCCAGTACTTC. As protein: CASSARGAGTYQETQYF. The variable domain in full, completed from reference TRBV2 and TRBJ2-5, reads EPEVTQTPSHQVTQMGQEVILRCVPISNHLYFYWYRQILGQKVEFLVSFYNNEISEKSEIFDDQFSVERPDGSNFTLKIRSTKLEDSAMYFCASSARGAGTYQETQYFGPGTRLLVL.

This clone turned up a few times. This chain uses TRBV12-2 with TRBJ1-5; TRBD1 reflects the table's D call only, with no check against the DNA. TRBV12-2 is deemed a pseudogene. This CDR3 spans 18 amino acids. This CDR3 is CASRSQGPGLRSRQPQHF. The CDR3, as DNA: TGTGCAAGTCGTTCTCAGGGGCCAGGACTCCGTTCGAGGCAGCCCCAGCATTTT.

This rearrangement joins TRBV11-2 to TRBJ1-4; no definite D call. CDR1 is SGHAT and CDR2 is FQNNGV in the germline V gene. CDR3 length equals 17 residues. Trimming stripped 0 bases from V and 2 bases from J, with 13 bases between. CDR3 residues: CASSLDLQVRTNEKLFF. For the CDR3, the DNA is TGTGCCAGCAGCTTAGATCTTCAGGTTAGGACTAATGAAAAACTGTTTTTT.